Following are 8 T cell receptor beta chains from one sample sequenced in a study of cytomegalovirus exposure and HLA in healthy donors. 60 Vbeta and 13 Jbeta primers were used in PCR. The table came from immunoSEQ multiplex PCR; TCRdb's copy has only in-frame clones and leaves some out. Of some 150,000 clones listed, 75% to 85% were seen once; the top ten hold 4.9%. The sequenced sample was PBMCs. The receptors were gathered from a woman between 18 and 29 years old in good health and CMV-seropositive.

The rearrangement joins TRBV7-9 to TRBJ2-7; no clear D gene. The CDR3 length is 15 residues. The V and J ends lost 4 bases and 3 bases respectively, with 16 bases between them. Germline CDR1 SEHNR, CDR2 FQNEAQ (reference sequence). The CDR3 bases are TGTGCCAGCAGCTCATACCGAGGCCGTAGCTACGAGCAGTACTTC. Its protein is CASSSYRGRSYEQYF. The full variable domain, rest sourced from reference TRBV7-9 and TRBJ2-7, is DTGVSQNPRHKITKRGQNVTFRCDPISEHNRLYWYRQTLGQGPEFLTYFQNEAQLEKSRLLSDRFSAERPKGSFSTLEIQRTEQGDSAMYLCASSSYRGRSYEQYFGPGTRLTVT.

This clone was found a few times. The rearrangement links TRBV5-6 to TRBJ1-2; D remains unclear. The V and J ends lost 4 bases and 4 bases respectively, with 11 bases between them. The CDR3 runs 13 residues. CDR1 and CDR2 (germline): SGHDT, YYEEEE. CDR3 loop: CASSREGSYGYTF. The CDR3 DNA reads TGTGCCAGCAGCCGGGAAGGCAGCTATGGCTACACCTTC.

The CDR3 is CASSLYRALGEQYF. CDR3 sequence (DNA): TGTGCCAGCAGTTTGTACAGGGCGTTGGGCGAGCAGTACTTC. The V gene is TRBV28, the J gene TRBJ2-5; tentatively, D is TRBD1 (6 bases). Gene TRBJ2-7 matches the end of the DNA better, so the J call may be wrong. From germline, CDR1 is MDHEN and CDR2 SYDVKM. The CDR3 totals 14 residues.

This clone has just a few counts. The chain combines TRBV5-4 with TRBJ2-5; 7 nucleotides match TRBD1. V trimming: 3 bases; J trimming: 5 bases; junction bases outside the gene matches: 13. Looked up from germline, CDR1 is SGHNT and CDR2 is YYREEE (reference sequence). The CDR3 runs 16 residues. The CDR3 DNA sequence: TGTGCCAGCAGCTCCCCCGTCATGACAGGGATGGAGACCCAGTACTTC. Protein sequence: CASSSPVMTGMETQYF.

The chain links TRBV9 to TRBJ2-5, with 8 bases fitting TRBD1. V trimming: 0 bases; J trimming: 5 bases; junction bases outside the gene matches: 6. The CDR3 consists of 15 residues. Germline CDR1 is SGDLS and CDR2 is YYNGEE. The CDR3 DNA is TGTGCCAGCAGCGTAGAGGACAGGGAGGCGGAGACCCAGTACTTC. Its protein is CASSVEDREAETQYF.

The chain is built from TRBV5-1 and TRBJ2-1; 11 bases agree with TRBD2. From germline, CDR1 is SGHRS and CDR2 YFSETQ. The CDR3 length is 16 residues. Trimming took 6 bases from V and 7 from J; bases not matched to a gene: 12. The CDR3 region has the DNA TGCGCCAGCACCTTAGAGCCGACTAGCGGGGTGAATGAGCAGTTCTTC. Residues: CASTLEPTSGVNEQFF.

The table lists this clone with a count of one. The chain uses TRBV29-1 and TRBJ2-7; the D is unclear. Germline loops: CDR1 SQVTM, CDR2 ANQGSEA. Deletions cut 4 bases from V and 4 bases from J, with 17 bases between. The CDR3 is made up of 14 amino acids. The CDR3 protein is CSVALLKQNYEQYF. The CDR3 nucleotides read TGCAGCGTTGCACTCCTTAAACAGAATTACGAGCAGTACTTC.

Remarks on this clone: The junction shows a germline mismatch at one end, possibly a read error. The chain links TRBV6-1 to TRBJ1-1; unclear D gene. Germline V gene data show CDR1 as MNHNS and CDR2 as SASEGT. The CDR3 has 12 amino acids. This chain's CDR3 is CASREGGPEAFF. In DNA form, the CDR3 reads TGTGCCAGCAGGGAAGGCGGGCCGGAGGCTTTCTTT.